This TCR beta chain was captured by sequencing in a study of spatial heterogeneity in lung cancer. The germline V gene has CDR1 SGHTA and CDR2 FQGNSA. This CDR3 spans 15 amino acids. V lost 1 base and J 5 bases, leaving 14 bases between the germline ends. This clonotype was recorded many times. Time point given: sample taken at primary tumor resection. One entry per CDR3 protein, called by TCRdb with MiXCR from the 5' RACE reads. The data hold roughly 80,000 distinct CDR3 sequences, with about 8.5% observed a single time. The TCR was taken from a male donor with early-stage non-small cell lung cancer. The sample here was PBMCs, taken at surgery. The V gene is TRBV7-2, the J gene TRBJ2-5, with D perhaps given as TRBD1 or TRBD2 (7 bases each). The CDR3 loop is CASSLVSRGGETQYF. The CDR3 nucleotides read TGTGCCAGCAGCTTAGTTTCCAGGGGGGGCGAGACCCAGTACTTC.